This T cell receptor (beta chain) was identified during a study of vaccination and CD4 T cells after COVID-19. Looking at the study overall: Blood was drawn a median around 70 days post second dose, range 14 to 241. Findings of the study overall: Convalescent patients' clones that were vaccine-specific were spike mono-reactive in 304 of 307 cases.

This clonotype showed up just a few times. Antigen: not known. Per germline, CDR1 SEHNR and CDR2 FQNEAQ (reference sequence). The V and J ends lost 2 bases and 6 bases respectively, with 10 bases between them. The CDR3 length is 13 residues. MiXCR, applied by TCRdb to the PCR reads, yields one record per CDR3 protein. The profile shows about 18,000 distinct CDR3 sequences, about 62% of them singletons. This TCR was recovered from a human donor who had recovered from COVID-19. The chain uses TRBV7-9 and TRBJ1-1; D is ambiguous. The sequencing here drew on CD4+ T cells from blood, taken before SARS-CoV-2 vaccination. The CDR3 DNA sequence: TGTGCCAGCAGCTTAATGGGGAGGGCTGAAGCTTTCTTT. It codes for CASSLMGRAEAFF.